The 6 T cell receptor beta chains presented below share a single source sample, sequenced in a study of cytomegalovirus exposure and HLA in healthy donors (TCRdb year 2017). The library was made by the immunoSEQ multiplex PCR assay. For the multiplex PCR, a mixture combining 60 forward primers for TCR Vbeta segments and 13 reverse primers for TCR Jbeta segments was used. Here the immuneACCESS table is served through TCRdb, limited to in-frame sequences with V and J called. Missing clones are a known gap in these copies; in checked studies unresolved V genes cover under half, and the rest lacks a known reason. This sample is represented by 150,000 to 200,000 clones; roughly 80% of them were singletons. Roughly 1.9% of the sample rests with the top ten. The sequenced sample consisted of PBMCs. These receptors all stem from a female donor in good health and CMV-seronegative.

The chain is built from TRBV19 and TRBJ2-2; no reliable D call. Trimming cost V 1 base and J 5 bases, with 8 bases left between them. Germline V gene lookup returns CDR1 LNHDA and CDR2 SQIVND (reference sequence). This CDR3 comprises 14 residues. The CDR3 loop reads CASSIGAPTGELFF. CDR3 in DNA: TGTGCCAGTAGTATAGGGGCCCCAACCGGGGAGCTGTTTTTT.

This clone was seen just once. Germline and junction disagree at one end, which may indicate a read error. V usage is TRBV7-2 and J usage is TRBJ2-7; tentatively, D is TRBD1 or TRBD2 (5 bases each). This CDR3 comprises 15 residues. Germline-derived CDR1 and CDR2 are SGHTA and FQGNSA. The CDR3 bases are TGTGTCAGCAGCTTAGCGACGCAGGGCGTGTACGAGCAGTACTTC. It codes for CVSSLATQGVYEQYF. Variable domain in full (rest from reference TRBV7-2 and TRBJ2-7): GAGVSQSPSNKVTEKGKDVELRCDPISGHTALYWYRQSLGQGLEFLIYFQGNSAPDKSGLPSDRFSAERTGGSVSTLTIQRTQQEDSAVYLCVSSLATQGVYEQYFGPGTRLTVT.

DNA of the CDR3: TGTGCCAGCTCACCACCAATACTACATGGACAGTATTGGACCCCCAGGACCACGCAGTATTTT. It specifies CASSPPILHGQYWTPRTTQYF. The chain has TRBV18 and TRBJ2-3; D might be TRBD1 (6 bases). The CDR3 is 21 residues long. Looked up from germline, CDR1 is KGHSH and CDR2 is LQKENI. Trimming removed 0 bases from V and 9 bases from J, with 34 bases in between.

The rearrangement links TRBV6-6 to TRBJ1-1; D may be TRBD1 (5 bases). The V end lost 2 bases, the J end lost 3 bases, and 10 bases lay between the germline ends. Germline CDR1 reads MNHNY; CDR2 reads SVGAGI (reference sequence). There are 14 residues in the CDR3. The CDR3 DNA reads TGTGCCAGCAGTTACGAAGGGGCCTACACTGAAGCTTTCTTT. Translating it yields CASSYEGAYTEAFF.

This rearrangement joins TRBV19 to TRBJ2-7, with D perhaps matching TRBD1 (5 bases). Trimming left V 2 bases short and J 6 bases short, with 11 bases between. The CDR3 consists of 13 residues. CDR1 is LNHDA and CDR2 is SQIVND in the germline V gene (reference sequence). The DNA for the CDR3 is TGTGCCAGTAGTATAATCGACAGTAGCGAGCAGTACTTC. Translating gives CASSIIDSSEQYF.

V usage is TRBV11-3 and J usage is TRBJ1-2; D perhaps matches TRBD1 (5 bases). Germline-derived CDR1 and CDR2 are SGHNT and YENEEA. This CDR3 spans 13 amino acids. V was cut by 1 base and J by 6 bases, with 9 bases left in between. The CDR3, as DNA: TGTGCCAGCAGCTTAGGGCAGGGTAATGGCTACACCTTC. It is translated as CASSLGQGNGYTF. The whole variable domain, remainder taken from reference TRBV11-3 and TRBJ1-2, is EAGVVQSPRYKIIEKKQPVAFWCNPISGHNTLYWYLQNLGQGPELLIRYENEEAVDDSQLPKDRFSAERLKGVDSTLKIQPAELGDSAVYLCASSLGQGNGYTFGSGTRLTVV.